Detailed here is one T cell receptor (beta chain). As handled by the study authors: It was from reference gene primer amplification that nucleated cell counts were estimated. TCRdb's table, derived via immunoSEQ multiplex PCR, lists solely in-frame clones and lacks some. V, J and clone size derive from that table, while D and trimming were established from the DNA sequence. The sample records fewer than 150,000 clones, around 80% being singletons. This entry belongs to a study of blood T cell repertoires in COVID-19. As for the study in general: The United States, Italy and Spain supplied acute and convalescent COVID-19 samples. Sources were T cells, B-cell-depleted T cells, or PBMCs; the material itself was cDNA or gDNA.

This receptor was taken from a man aged 45-65 years with acute or convalescent COVID-19. What was sequenced was peripheral blood.

The CDR3 coding sequence is TGTGCCAGCAGCCTTGGGGAGGGAGCATTCTATGGCTACACCTTC. It translates to CASSLGEGAFYGYTF. This chain links TRBV13 with TRBJ1-2; D is unclear. The CDR3 extends over 15 amino acids. Trimming left V 5 bases short and J 4 bases short, with 17 bases between. Germline lookup yields CDR1 PRHDT and CDR2 FYEKMQ (reference sequence).